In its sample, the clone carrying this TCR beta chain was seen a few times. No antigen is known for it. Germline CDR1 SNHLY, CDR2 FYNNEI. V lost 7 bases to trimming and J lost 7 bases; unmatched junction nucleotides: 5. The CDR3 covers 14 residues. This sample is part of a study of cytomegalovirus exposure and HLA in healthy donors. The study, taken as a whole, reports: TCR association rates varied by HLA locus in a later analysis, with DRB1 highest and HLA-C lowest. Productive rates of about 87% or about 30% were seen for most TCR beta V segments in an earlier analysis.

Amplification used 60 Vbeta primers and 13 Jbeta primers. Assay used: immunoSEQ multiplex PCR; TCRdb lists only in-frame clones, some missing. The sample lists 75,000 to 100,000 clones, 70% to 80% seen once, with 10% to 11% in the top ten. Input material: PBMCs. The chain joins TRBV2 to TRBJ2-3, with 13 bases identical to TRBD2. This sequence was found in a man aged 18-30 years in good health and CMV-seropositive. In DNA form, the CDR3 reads TGTGCCAGCATCGGACTAGCGGGGGTGAATACGCAGTATTTT. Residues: CASIGLAGVNTQYF.